Presented here are 19 T cell receptor beta chains from one specimen sequenced in a study of T cells in Graves' hyperthyroidism and ophthalmopathy. Amplified TCR beta CDR3 regions derived from RNA transcripts. With the HTBI primer set, the TCR CDR3 went through a first round of RT-PCR. One entry per CDR3 protein, called by TCRdb with MiXCR from the multiplex PCR reads. Among around 760,000 distinct CDR3 sequences listed, approximately 36% were seen once. Material: blood. The receptors shown here come from a woman in her thirties or forties with Graves' hyperthyroidism.

Many counts were recorded for this clonotype. The chain carries TRBV2 and TRBJ2-5; D unclear. V was shortened by 8 bases and J by 3 bases, with 7 bases between the two germline ends. The CDR3 has 11 amino acids. Germline CDR1 is SNHLY and CDR2 is FYNNEI. The CDR3 bases are TGTGCCAGCGGCACTAAAGAGACCCAGTACTTC. The encoded protein is CASGTKETQYF.

This chain links TRBV12-3 or TRBV12-4 with TRBJ1-2; weak D call: TRBD1 (6 bases). V gave up 6 bases and J gave up 4 bases, with 18 bases separating them. The CDR3 has 15 amino acids. CDR3 nucleotide sequence: TGTGCCAGCAGCAATGGACAGAGCGGGGCCTATGGCTACACCTTC. This encodes CASSNGQSGAYGYTF.

The chain has TRBV19 and TRBJ1-1; D call uncertain. CDR1 is LNHDA and CDR2 is SQIVND in the germline V gene (reference sequence). The V end lost 7 bases, the J end lost 0 bases, and 12 bases lay between the germline ends. This CDR3 is built from 14 residues. The CDR3 coding sequence is TGTGCCAGTATTCTAAACAGCATGAACACTGAAGCTTTCTTT. Its protein is CASILNSMNTEAFF.

This sequence joins TRBV20-1 and TRBJ1-6; a possible D gene is TRBD1 (6 bases). The CDR3 is 15 amino acids. Trimming stripped 5 bases from V and 5 bases from J, with 16 bases between. Germline V gene sequence: CDR1 DFQATT, CDR2 SNEGSKA (reference sequence). The CDR3 DNA is TGCAGTGCTCCATACCAGGGGCGAGATAATTCACCCCTCCACTTT. It yields the protein CSAPYQGRDNSPLHF.

This clonotype has only a few counts. V is TRBV28 and J is TRBJ1-6; TRBD1 might be the D (5 bases). Trimming stripped 6 bases from V and 10 bases from J, with 19 bases between. From germline, CDR1 is MDHEN and CDR2 SYDVKM. CDR3 length equals 15 residues. The CDR3 DNA reads as TGTGCCAGCAGACCTACCTCTGACAGTCGGTCACCCCTCCACTTT. This gives the protein CASRPTSDSRSPLHF. The full variable domain, with the rest looked up from reference TRBV28 and TRBJ1-6, is DVKVTQSSRYLVKRTGEKVFLECVQDMDHENMFWYRQDPGLGLRLIYFSYDVKMKEKGDIPEGYSVSREKKERFSLILESASTNQTSMYLCASRPTSDSRSPLHFGNGTRLTVT.

The J gene is TRBJ1-6, the V gene TRBV6-6, with D hard to call. Germline V lookup: CDR1 MNHNY, CDR2 SVGAGI (reference sequence). V dropped 2 bases and J dropped 6 bases, with 11 bases sitting between them. CDR3 length: 15 residues. CDR3 DNA sequence: TGTGCCAGCAGTTACACTCTAAAGGGTAATTCACCCCTCCACTTT. Its translation: CASSYTLKGNSPLHF.

This clonotype has a handful of counts. J is TRBJ1-4 and V is TRBV3-1, with 9 bases lining up with TRBD1. The CDR3 length is 15 residues. Looked up from germline, CDR1 is LGHDT and CDR2 is YNNKEL (reference sequence). The ends lost 6 bases at V and 10 bases at J; junction bases unmatched: 12. CDR3 in amino acids: CASRRTWTGDGKLFF. The CDR3 nucleotides are TGTGCCAGCAGACGTACTTGGACAGGGGACGGAAAACTGTTTTTT.

The chain links TRBV19 to TRBJ1-5; 7 bases fit TRBD1. Germline-derived CDR1 and CDR2 are LNHDA and SQIVND (reference sequence). J lost 4 bases, V lost 5 bases, and 11 bases had no gene match. CDR3 length: 16 amino acids. The CDR3 spells CASSPLAGGRNQPQHF. Written as DNA, the CDR3 is TGTGCCAGTAGTCCATTGGCAGGGGGGAGGAATCAGCCCCAGCATTTT.

CDR3 coding DNA: TGTGCCAGCAGCTCCCTGGGGGTTGAGCAGTACTTC. It codes for CASSSLGVEQYF. This chain connects TRBV7-8 to TRBJ2-7; the D call may be TRBD1 or TRBD2 (5 bases each). This CDR3 contains 12 residues. The V and J ends lost 4 bases and 7 bases respectively, with 11 bases between them. Germline CDR1 is SGHVS and CDR2 is FQNEAQ.

On this clonotype: Being one base from a much bigger clone, this may be a read error. The rearrangement uses TRBV19 and TRBJ1-1; 7 bases align to TRBD1. The CDR3 extends over 13 amino acids. Germline CDR1 reads LNHDA; CDR2 reads SQIVND (reference sequence). V gave up 11 bases and J gave up 2 bases; unmatched junction bases: 8. The CDR3: CAGSGQINTEAFF. The CDR3 DNA reads as TGTGCCGGTTCGGGACAGATCAACACTGAAGCTTTCTTT.

This clonotype appeared many times. The chain recombines TRBV10-3 with TRBJ2-7; TRBD1 matches 8 bases. Germline-derived CDR1 and CDR2 are ENHRY and SYGVKD. The CDR3 spans 15 residues. The trim removed 2 bases at V and 4 bases at J, leaving 7 bases unmatched. For the CDR3, the DNA is TGTGCCATCAGTGAGGCCCCAGGACAGGGTTACGAGCAGTACTTC. This translates into CAISEAPGQGYEQYF.

The sample holds many counts of this clonotype. The chain has TRBV27 and TRBJ1-5, with a weak D call TRBD1 (6 bases). This CDR3 is built from 14 residues. Germline CDR1 and CDR2: MNHEY and SMNVEV (reference sequence). V was cut by 3 bases and J by 7 bases, with 13 bases left in between. This chain's CDR3 is CASSFSGEGQPQHF. For the CDR3, the DNA is TGTGCCAGCAGTTTCTCAGGGGAGGGCCAGCCCCAGCATTTT.

The genes are TRBV20-1 and TRBJ1-4; D remains ambiguous. Germline CDR1 and CDR2: DFQATT and SNEGSKA (reference sequence). CDR3 length: 15 residues. Trimming removed 0 bases from V and 5 bases from J, with 13 bases in between. The CDR3 reads CSARDFKGRNEKLFF. DNA for the CDR3: TGCAGTGCTAGAGATTTTAAGGGAAGGAATGAAAAACTGTTTTTT.

The J gene is TRBJ1-3, the V gene TRBV18; D perhaps matches TRBD1 (6 bases). Germline lookup yields CDR1 KGHSH and CDR2 LQKENI. CDR3 length: 15 residues. Trimming took off 5 bases at V and 4 bases at J, with 15 bases between the two ends. CDR3 region: CASSSGQSLGNTIYF. The CDR3 DNA follows: TGTGCCAGCTCAAGCGGACAGTCGTTAGGAAACACCATATATTTT.

As for this clonotype: The DNA is omitted, as the CDR3 cannot be located on it reliably, and the CDR3 follows TCRdb's listing. V and J are TRBV10-3 and TRBJ1-1; the listed D gene, TRBD1, was not tested against the DNA. Germline loops: CDR1 ENHRY, CDR2 SYGVKD. The CDR3 has 22 amino acids, counting both end residues. The CDR3 loop reads CAILGAAGANVLTFGAGTEAFF.

This clonotype was seen more than once but under ten times. The V call is TRBV6-6, the J call TRBJ1-1, with TRBD1 matching 11 bases. Germline trimming cut 2 bases from V and 6 bases from J; bases unmatched to any gene: 2. Germline values: CDR1 MNHNY, CDR2 SVGAGI (reference sequence). The CDR3 sequence is 14 residues long. The CDR3 is CASSYGTGGAEAFF. The CDR3 nucleotides read TGTGCCAGCAGTTACGGGACAGGGGGAGCTGAAGCTTTCTTT.

This clonotype was recorded at least ten times. The CDR3 loop is CASSPPTGLNEKLFF. Written as DNA, the CDR3 is TGTGCCAGCAGCCCACCGACAGGGTTGAATGAAAAACTGTTTTTT. The chain carries TRBV7-9 and TRBJ1-4; 7 nucleotides line up with TRBD1. The germline V gene encodes CDR1 SEHNR and CDR2 FQNEAQ (reference sequence). V lost 5 bases to trimming and J lost 5 bases; unmatched junction nucleotides: 8. The CDR3 is made up of 15 amino acids.

This clonotype occurred a few times. The V call is TRBV28, the J call TRBJ1-1; D not resolved. This CDR3 is 14 amino acids long. Trimming left V 6 bases short and J 3 bases short, with 14 bases between. The germline CDR1 and CDR2 sequences are MDHEN and SYDVKM. The DNA of the CDR3 is TGTGCCAGCAGCGAAGGTTCGGGTCACACTGAAGCTTTCTTT. It is translated as CASSEGSGHTEAFF.

This clonotype occurred many times. This sequence joins TRBV20-1 and TRBJ1-5, with 8 nucleotides matching TRBD1. This CDR3 has 13 amino acids. Germline loops: CDR1 DFQATT, CDR2 SNEGSKA (reference sequence). V trimming: 5 bases; J trimming: 7 bases; junction bases outside the gene matches: 7. The CDR3 DNA reads as TGCAGTGCTCCCGACAGGGGAAGACAGCCCCAGCATTTT. Translating it yields CSAPDRGRQPQHF.